The clone carrying this TCR beta chain was seen ten or more times. Its cognate antigen is unknown. Per the germline V gene, CDR1 is ENHRY and CDR2 is SYGVKD. The trim removed 5 bases at V and 0 bases at J, leaving 5 bases unmatched. This CDR3 contains 15 residues. The sample comes from a study of identical twins. TCRdb reanalysed the 5' RACE reads using MiXCR and keeps one entry per CDR3 protein. The sample yields a few hundred thousand distinct CDR3 sequences, more than 9% seen once. Study-level results: Clonotypes of the beta chain that were abundant in cord blood carried fewer insertions (memory repertoires showed none). Cross-sectional statistics, not tracking of the same donors, supported the conclusions. Alpha sequences out of frame and shared by twins had excess low generation probability. Out-of-frame beta sequences exhibited a weaker degree of excess twin sharing.

Another study also made use of these data, one on yellow fever vaccine responses in identical twins.

What was sequenced was PBMCs. The TCR originated in a young woman in good health. This chain joins TRBV10-3 and TRBJ2-3, with 7 positions matching TRBD1. The CDR3 coding sequence is TGTGCCATCAGTTTCTCGACAGGGAGCACAGATACGCAGTATTTT. Its protein product is CAISFSTGSTDTQYF.